Here is one T cell receptor beta chain with its context. Participants were aged about 18 to 95 years, lived in under 25 US areas, and enrolled virtually. Original data processing: Cell counts per sample came from amplifying reference gene primers. Measured with immunoSEQ multiplex PCR; TCRdb has only the in-frame clones, and not every one. That table furnishes V, J and clone size, whereas the DNA furnished D and trimming. The sample contains under 300,000 clones, about 85% of which appear only once. This sample stems from a study of blood T cell repertoires in COVID-19. Looking at the study overall: The cDNA or gDNA used as material had been derived from T cells, B-cell-depleted T cells, or PBMCs.

V lost 5 bases and J lost 2; bases outside the gene matches: 6. The CDR3 spans 15 residues. CDR1 and CDR2 (germline): MNHEY, SVGAGI. This chain links TRBV6-5 with TRBJ2-7; 10 positions agree with TRBD1. Sequences were obtained from PBMCs or T cells enriched from blood (not recorded which). The sequence came from a woman aged 25 to 39 with acute COVID-19. The CDR3 nucleotides are TGTGCCAGCAGTAGGGGGACAGGGGAGGCCTACGAGCAGTACTTC. It translates to CASSRGTGEAYEQYF.